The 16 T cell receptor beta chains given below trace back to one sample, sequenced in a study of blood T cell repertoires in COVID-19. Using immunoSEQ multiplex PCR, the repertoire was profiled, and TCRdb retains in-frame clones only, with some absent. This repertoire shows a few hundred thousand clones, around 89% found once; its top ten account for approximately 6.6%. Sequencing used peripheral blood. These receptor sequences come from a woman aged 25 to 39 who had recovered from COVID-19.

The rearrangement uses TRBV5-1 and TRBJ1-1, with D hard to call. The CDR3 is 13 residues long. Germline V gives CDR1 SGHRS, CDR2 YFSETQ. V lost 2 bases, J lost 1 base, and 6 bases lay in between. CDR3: CASSFGKNTEAFF. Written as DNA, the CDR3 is TGCGCCAGCAGCTTTGGCAAGAACACTGAAGCTTTCTTT.

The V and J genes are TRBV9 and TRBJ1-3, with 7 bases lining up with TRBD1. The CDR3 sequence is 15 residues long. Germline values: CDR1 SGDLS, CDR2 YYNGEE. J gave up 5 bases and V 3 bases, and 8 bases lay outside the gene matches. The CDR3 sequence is CASSGREQGRNTIYF. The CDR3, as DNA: TGTGCCAGCAGCGGTCGGGAACAGGGGAGAAACACCATATATTTT.

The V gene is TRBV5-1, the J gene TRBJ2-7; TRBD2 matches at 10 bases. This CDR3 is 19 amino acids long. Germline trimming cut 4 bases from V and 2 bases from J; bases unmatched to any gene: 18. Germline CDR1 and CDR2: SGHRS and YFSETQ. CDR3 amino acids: CASSLGFGLAGAKTYEQYF. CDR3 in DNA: TGCGCCAGCAGCCTTGGGTTTGGCCTAGCGGGGGCCAAGACCTACGAGCAGTACTTC.

In DNA form, the CDR3 reads TGTGCCAGCAGCCAAAATCCAGGGGGCAGTTCTTCTATGAACACTGAAGCTTTCTTT. Protein: CASSQNPGGSSSMNTEAFF. The gene calls are TRBV3-1 (or the pseudogene TRBV3-2) and TRBJ1-1, with TRBD1 identical over 8 bases. The CDR3 runs 19 residues. V lost 2 bases, J lost 0 bases, and 14 bases stayed unmatched. Germline assignment: CDR1 LGHDT and CDR2 YNNKEL (reference sequence).

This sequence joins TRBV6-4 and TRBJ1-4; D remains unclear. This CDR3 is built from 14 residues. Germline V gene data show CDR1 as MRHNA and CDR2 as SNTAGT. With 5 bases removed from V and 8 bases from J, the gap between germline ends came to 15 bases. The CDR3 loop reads CASSPTREGEKLFF. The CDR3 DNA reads TGTGCCAGCAGTCCCACCCGAGAGGGAGAAAAACTGTTTTTT.

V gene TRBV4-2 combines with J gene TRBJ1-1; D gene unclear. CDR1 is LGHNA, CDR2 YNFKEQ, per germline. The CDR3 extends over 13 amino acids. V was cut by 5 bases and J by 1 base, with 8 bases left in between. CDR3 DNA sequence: TGTGCCAGCAGCAAACAAGAGAACACTGAAGCTTTCTTT. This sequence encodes CASSKQENTEAFF.

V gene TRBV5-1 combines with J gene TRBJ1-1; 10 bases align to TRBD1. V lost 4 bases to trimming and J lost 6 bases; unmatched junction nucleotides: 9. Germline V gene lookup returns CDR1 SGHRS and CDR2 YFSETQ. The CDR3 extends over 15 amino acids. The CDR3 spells CASSPTTGGGPEAFF. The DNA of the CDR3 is TGCGCCAGCAGCCCAACGACAGGGGGCGGGCCTGAAGCTTTCTTT.

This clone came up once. The DNA for the CDR3 is TGTGCCAGCTCTTATCAGGATGATCGTCAGCCCCAGCATTTT. This codes for CASSYQDDRQPQHF. The V gene is TRBV18, the J gene TRBJ1-5; D unclear. Trimming stripped 6 bases from V and 6 bases from J, with 15 bases between. There are 14 residues in the CDR3. Germline lookup yields CDR1 KGHSH and CDR2 LQKENI.

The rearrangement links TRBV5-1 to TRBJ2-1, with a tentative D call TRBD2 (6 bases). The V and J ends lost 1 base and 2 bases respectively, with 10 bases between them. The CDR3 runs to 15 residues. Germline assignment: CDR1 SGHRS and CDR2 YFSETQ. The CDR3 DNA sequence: TGCGCCAGCAGCTTGACTAGCCCCACCTACAATGAGCAGTTCTTC. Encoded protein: CASSLTSPTYNEQFF.

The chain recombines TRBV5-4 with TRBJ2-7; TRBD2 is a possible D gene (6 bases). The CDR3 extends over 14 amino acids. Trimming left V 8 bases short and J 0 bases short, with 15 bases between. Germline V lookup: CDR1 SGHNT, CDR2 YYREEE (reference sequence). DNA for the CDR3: TGTGCCAGTAGATCCCAGGGAGGCTCCTACGAGCAGTACTTC. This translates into CASRSQGGSYEQYF.

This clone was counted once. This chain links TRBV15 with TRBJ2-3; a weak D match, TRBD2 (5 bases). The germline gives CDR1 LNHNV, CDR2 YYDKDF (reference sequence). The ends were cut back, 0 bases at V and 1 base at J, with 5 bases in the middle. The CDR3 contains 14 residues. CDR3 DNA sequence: TGTGCCACCAGCAGAGAGGGAGGCACAGATACGCAGTATTTT. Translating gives CATSREGGTDTQYF.

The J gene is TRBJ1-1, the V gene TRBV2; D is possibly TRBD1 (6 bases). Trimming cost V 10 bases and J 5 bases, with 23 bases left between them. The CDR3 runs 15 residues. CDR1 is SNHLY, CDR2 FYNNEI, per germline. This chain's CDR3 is CATGRGGGRRTEAFF. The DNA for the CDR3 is TGTGCCACCGGAAGGGGAGGGGGAAGGAGGACTGAAGCTTTCTTT. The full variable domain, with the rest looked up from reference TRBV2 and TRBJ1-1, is EPEVTQTPSHQVTQMGQEVILRCVPISNHLYFYWYRQILGQKVEFLVSFYNNEISEKSEIFDDQFSVERPDGSNFTLKIRSTKLEDSAMYFCATGRGGGRRTEAFFGQGTRLTVV.

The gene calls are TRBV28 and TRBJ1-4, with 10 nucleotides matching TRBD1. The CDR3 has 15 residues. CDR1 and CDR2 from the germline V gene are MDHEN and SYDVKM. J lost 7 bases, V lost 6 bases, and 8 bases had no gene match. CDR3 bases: TGTGCCAGCAGCCGGATTGGACAGGGGGTTGAAAAACTGTTTTTT. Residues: CASSRIGQGVEKLFF.

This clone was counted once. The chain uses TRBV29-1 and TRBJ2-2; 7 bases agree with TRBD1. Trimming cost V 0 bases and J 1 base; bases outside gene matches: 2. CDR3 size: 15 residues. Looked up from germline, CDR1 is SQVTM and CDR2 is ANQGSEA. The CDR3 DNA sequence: TGCAGCGTTGAAGACCACAGGGGGAACACCGGGGAGCTGTTTTTT. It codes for CSVEDHRGNTGELFF.

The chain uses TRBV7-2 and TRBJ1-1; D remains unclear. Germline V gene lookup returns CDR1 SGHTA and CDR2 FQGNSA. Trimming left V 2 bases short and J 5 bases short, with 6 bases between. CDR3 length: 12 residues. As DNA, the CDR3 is TGTGCCAGCAGCTTACGAGGGACTGAAGCTTTCTTT. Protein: CASSLRGTEAFF.

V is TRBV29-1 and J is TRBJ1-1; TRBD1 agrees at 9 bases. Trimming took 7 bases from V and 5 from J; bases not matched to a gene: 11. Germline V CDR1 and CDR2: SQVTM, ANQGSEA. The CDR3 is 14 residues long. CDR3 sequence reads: CSGQDRGAGTEAFF. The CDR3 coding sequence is TGCAGCGGCCAGGACAGGGGCGCGGGTACTGAAGCTTTCTTT. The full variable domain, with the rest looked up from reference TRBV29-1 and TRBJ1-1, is SAVISQKPSRDICQRGTSLTIQCQVDSQVTMMFWYRQQPGQSLTLIATANQGSEATYESGFVIDKFPISRPNLTFSTLTVSNMSPEDSSIYLCSGQDRGAGTEAFFGQGTRLTVV.